The clone carrying this T cell receptor (beta chain) has only a few counts. Its target is unknown. The sample comes from a study of blood T cells in healthy people across ages. Isolation per sample recovered at least 7 million PBMCs. There were at least 6 micrograms of total RNA extracted from every sample. General study findings and limits: Long-lived and aged donors differed, with more naive CD4+ cells and higher diversity in the long-lived.

Alongside a J-beta primer mix, a sample-barcoded 5' primer served in a second PCR lasting 7 to 11 cycles. Each CDR3 protein is one row after TCRdb ran MiXCR on the 5' RACE reads. The profile covers roughly 500,000 distinct CDR3 sequences, with about 26% appearing a single time and less than 20% taken by the ten largest. The sequenced sample was blood. The TCR sequence derives from a woman between 70 and 85 years old in good health.

CDR3 loop: CASSEAGTREETQYF. CDR3 nucleotide sequence: TGCGCCAGCAGCGAGGCCGGGACTAGGGAAGAGACCCAGTACTTC. This chain links TRBV5-1 with TRBJ2-1; TRBD2 matches at 8 bases. The J call may be incorrect, as the DNA end agrees better with TRBJ2-5. CDR1 SGHRS and CDR2 YFSETQ come from the germline V gene. The CDR3 consists of 15 residues.